This T cell receptor beta chain was recovered during a study of CD8+CD57+ T cells in acquired aplastic anemia. Profiling that covered TCR beta VDJ and CDR3 relied on genomic DNA as its template. TCRdb reanalysed the reads using MiXCR and keeps one entry per CDR3 protein. The table includes 150,000 to 170,000 distinct CDR3 sequences, around half detected once. Study-wide results and caveats: Between patients and controls, CD8+ Simpson's diversity did not vary significantly. The same twenty-nine CD8+ CDR3 sequences occurred in patients and in controls.

The CDR3 extends over 15 amino acids. Germline CDR1 SGHAT, CDR2 FQNNGV. V was shortened by 2 bases and J by 0 bases, with 9 bases between the two germline ends. In this sample, this clonotype turned up a few times. Its cognate antigen is unknown. By flow cytometry, patients selected for sequencing had shown an expansion of CD8+CD57+ cells. Severe acquired aplastic anemia affected all patients. Patients had not yet gotten any therapy when their blood was taken for sampling. Source material: sorted CD4+, CD8+, or CD8+CD57+ T cells (not recorded which) from PBMCs. The chain links TRBV11-2 to TRBJ2-3, with a tentative D call TRBD1 (6 bases). The TCR sequence derives from a human donor with aplastic anemia. The CDR3 loop reads CASSLIRGSTDTQYF. As DNA, the CDR3 is TGTGCCAGCAGCTTAATTAGGGGGAGCACAGATACGCAGTATTTT. The full variable domain, completed using reference TRBV11-2 and TRBJ2-3, is EAGVAQSPRYKIIEKRQSVAFWCNPISGHATLYWYQQILGQGPKLLIQFQNNGVVDDSQLPKDRFSAERLKGVDSTLKIQPAKLEDSAVYLCASSLIRGSTDTQYFGPGTRLTVL.